A selection of T cell receptor beta chains follows, all from one sample in a study of blood T cell repertoires in COVID-19. The repertoire was sequenced with immunoSEQ multiplex PCR; TCRdb's copy has only in-frame clones and lacks some. In the table there are approximately 200,000 clones, approximately 80% of which are singletons. Input material: PBMCs or T cells enriched from blood (not recorded which). The origin of the receptors is a man aged 40-49 years who had recovered from COVID-19. CDR3s include the opening cysteine and the closing phenylalanine or tryptophan. Fields, in order: CDR3 protein, CDR3 DNA, V gene, J gene, D gene, clone size. The D gene is left open where the match is weak. The size field is filled for only some rows; it gives once, few, many or a size class.

CASSHLGGEGGYTF	TGTGCCAGCAGCCATCTTGGAGGGGAGGGTGGCTACACCTTC	TRBV3-1/TRBV3-2	TRBJ1-2	-	-
CASSSRRENTGELFF	TGTGCCAGCAGCTCTAGGCGGGAAAACACCGGGGAGCTGTTTTTT	TRBV5-5	TRBJ2-2	-	-
CATSGSGVEQYF	TGTGCCACCAGTGGAAGTGGAGTAGAGCAGTACTTC	TRBV24-1	TRBJ2-7	-	-
CASSIGGRSDTQYF	TGTGCCAGTAGTATCGGGGGAAGGTCAGATACGCAGTATTTT	TRBV19	TRBJ2-3	-	-
CASTDGGGGYTF	TGTGCCAGCACTGATGGGGGGGGAGGCTACACCTTC	TRBV2	TRBJ1-2	-	-
CASSQGWPGNQPQHF	TGCGCCAGCAGCCAAGGGTGGCCGGGAAATCAGCCCCAGCATTTT	TRBV4-1	TRBJ1-5	-	once
CASSLRKGTGRNTEAFF	TGTGCCAGCAGCTTGAGGAAGGGGACAGGGAGGAACACTGAAGCTTTCTTT	TRBV5-4	TRBJ1-1	TRBD1	-
CASRTDRGTYEQYF	TGTGCCAGCAGGACGGACAGGGGCACCTACGAGCAGTACTTC	TRBV7-9	TRBJ2-7	TRBD1	-
CASSQRRGQINSPLHF	TGTGCCAGCAGCCAACGTCGTGGACAGATAAATTCACCCCTCCACTTT	TRBV3-1/TRBV3-2	TRBJ1-6	-	-
CAWSSQGYGYTF	TGTGCCTGGAGTTCACAGGGGTATGGCTACACCTTC	TRBV30	TRBJ1-2	TRBD1	-
CASSSRGQLADTQYF	TGTGCCAGCAGCTCACGGGGACAGTTGGCAGATACGCAGTATTTT	TRBV11-2	TRBJ2-3	TRBD1	-
CASSLEAGDEKLFF	TGCGCCAGCAGCTTGGAGGCAGGGGACGAAAAACTGTTTTTT	TRBV5-1	TRBJ1-4	-	-
CATSRWTGLGNTIYF	TGTGCCACCAGCCGTTGGACAGGGCTTGGAAACACCATATATTTT	TRBV15	TRBJ1-3	TRBD1	-
CASSSTWVGGETQYF	TGCGCCAGCAGCTCTACGTGGGTGGGGGGGGAGACCCAGTACTTC	TRBV4-1	TRBJ2-5	TRBD2	-
CASSPDRNNYGYTF	TGTGCCAGCAGCCCAGACAGGAATAACTATGGCTACACCTTC	TRBV5-4	TRBJ1-2	-	-
CASTTRTNTEAFF	TGTGCCAGCACGACAAGGACAAACACTGAAGCTTTCTTT	TRBV12-3/TRBV12-4	TRBJ1-1	-	-
CASEPRASDRGLGGYTF	TGTGCCTCCGAACCGAGGGCTTCGGACAGGGGGCTGGGAGGCTACACCTTC	TRBV30	TRBJ1-2	TRBD1	once
CASTGGGTMNTEAFF	TGTGCCAGTACCGGGGGGGGGACAATGAACACTGAAGCTTTCTTT	TRBV19	TRBJ1-1	-	-
CASSPTLHSGDYGYTF	TGTGCCAGCAGCCCTACCCTGCATTCAGGGGACTATGGCTACACCTTC	TRBV7-8	TRBJ1-2	-	few
CASSLLGEKNTEAFF	TGTGCCAGCAGCCTCCTCGGGGAGAAGAACACTGAAGCTTTCTTT	TRBV7-3	TRBJ1-1	-	-
CATGGLGTEAFF	TGTGCCACCGGGGGACTGGGCACTGAAGCTTTCTTT	TRBV6-5	TRBJ1-1	-	once
CASSLGQGAYEQYF	TGTGCCAGCAGCTTGGGACAGGGAGCCTACGAGCAGTACTTC	TRBV11-1	TRBJ2-7	TRBD1	few
CASSPGLQMYEQYF	TGTGCCAGTAGCCCGGGACTCCAAATGTACGAGCAGTACTTC	TRBV19	TRBJ2-7	-	-
CASSQTTGLTYNEQFF	TGTGCCAGCAGCCAAACGACAGGTCTGACCTACAATGAGCAGTTCTTC	TRBV4-2	TRBJ2-1	-	-
CASSPRGGEKLFF	TGTGCCAGCAGTCCCAGGGGCGGTGAAAAACTGTTTTTT	TRBV6-5	TRBJ1-4	-	-
CSVLRGGYTF	TGCAGCGTCCTCAGAGGGGGCTACACCTTC	TRBV29-1	TRBJ1-2	-	-
CASSLTAGYGYTF	TGTGCCAGCAGCCTCACGGCGGGTTATGGCTACACCTTC	TRBV14	TRBJ1-2	-	-
CASGTTGVSTSGANVLTF	TGTGCTAGTGGTACTACAGGGGTCTCAACCTCTGGGGCCAACGTCCTGACTTTC	TRBV12-5	TRBJ2-6	TRBD1	-
CASSLGLAETQYF	TGTGCCAGCAGCTTGGGACTAGCGGAGACCCAGTACTTC	TRBV11-3	TRBJ2-5	TRBD2	few
CASSLVSGGPEGQFF	TGTGCCAGCAGCTTAGTAAGCGGGGGGCCGGAGGGGCAGTTCTTC	TRBV7-2	TRBJ2-1	TRBD2	-
CATSSRTGGHGEQYF	TGTGCCACCAGCAGCAGGACAGGGGGTCACGGCGAGCAGTACTTC	TRBV15	TRBJ2-7	TRBD1	-
CASTGQRDNSPLHF	TGTGCCAGCACTGGACAGAGAGATAATTCACCCCTCCACTTT	TRBV2	TRBJ1-6	-	-
CASSLAGGLAGYTF	TGTGCCAGCAGCTTAGCCGGGGGGCTGGCTGGCTACACCTTC	TRBV7-9	TRBJ1-2	-	-
CASGLIRGRQTQYF	TGTGCCAGCGGACTCATCAGGGGGCGACAGACCCAGTACTTC	TRBV28	TRBJ2-5	TRBD1	-
CASSLMGGNTGELFF	TGTGCCAGCAGCCTAATGGGGGGGAACACCGGGGAGCTGTTTTTT	TRBV5-5	TRBJ2-2	-	once
CAMSNIPYEQYF	TGTGCCATGTCAAACATTCCCTACGAGCAGTACTTC	TRBV24-1	TRBJ2-7	-	once
CAWSQDLDEKLFF	TGTGCCTGGAGTCAAGACTTGGATGAAAAACTGTTTTTT	TRBV30	TRBJ1-4	-	-
CASSLGDRGYEQYF	TGTGCCAGCAGCTTAGGGGACAGGGGTTACGAGCAGTACTTC	TRBV7-7	TRBJ2-7	TRBD1	once
CASSLGRGRTGTANTEAFF	TGTGCCAGCAGCTTAGGGAGGGGTAGAACCGGGACAGCGAACACTGAAGCTTTCTTT	TRBV11-2	TRBJ1-1	TRBD1	once
CASSWGSNQPQHF	TGTGCCAGCTCTTGGGGCAGCAATCAGCCCCAGCATTTT	TRBV5-6	TRBJ1-5	-	-
CASSPGHSGNTIYF	TGTGCCAGCAGCCCGGGACACTCTGGAAACACCATATATTTT	TRBV14	TRBJ1-3	-	-
CASSLEGYTQYF	TGTGCCAGCAGCTTAGAGGGGTATACGCAGTATTTT	TRBV7-2	TRBJ2-3	-	once
CASTPRGRGYGYTF	TGTGCCAGTACTCCTCGGGGCAGGGGCTATGGCTACACCTTC	TRBV19	TRBJ1-2	-	-
CASSQGLMQYF	TGCGCCAGCAGCCAGGGCCTTATGCAGTACTTC	TRBV4-1	TRBJ2-7	-	-
CASSVGTGPNYGYTF	TGTGCCAGCAGCGTAGGAACAGGACCTAACTATGGCTACACCTTC	TRBV9	TRBJ1-2	-	-
CATSRDLHEQYF	TGTGCCACCAGCAGAGATCTACACGAGCAGTACTTC	TRBV15	TRBJ2-7	-	-
CASRAVIKTYEQYF	TGTGCCAGCCGTGCGGTCATCAAGACCTACGAGCAGTACTTC	TRBV2	TRBJ2-7	-	-
CASSRRDRGIFNEQFF	TGCGCCAGCAGCCGGCGGGACAGGGGGATCTTCAATGAGCAGTTCTTC	TRBV4-1	TRBJ2-1	TRBD1	-
CASSRGTGGSYGYTF	TGTGCCAGCAGCCGGGGGACAGGGGGCAGCTATGGCTACACCTTC	TRBV3-1/TRBV3-2	TRBJ1-2	TRBD1	-
CASSSRYRAIDNEQFF	TGTGCCAGCAGCTCTCGGTACAGGGCAATCGACAATGAGCAGTTCTTC	TRBV14	TRBJ2-1	-	-
CASSFGMGPGDNEQFF	TGCGCCAGCAGCTTTGGTATGGGCCCAGGGGACAATGAGCAGTTCTTC	TRBV5-1	TRBJ2-1	-	-
CASRPGTGISTDTQYF	TGTGCCAGCAGGCCCGGGACAGGGATCAGCACAGATACGCAGTATTTT	TRBV2	TRBJ2-3	TRBD1	-
CSVERVTYTGDGYEQYF	TGCAGCGTTGAACGGGTGACTTACACAGGGGACGGCTACGAGCAGTACTTC	TRBV29-1	TRBJ2-7	TRBD1	-
CASSPRGRQPQHF	TGTGCCAGCAGCCCCAGAGGGCGCCAGCCCCAGCATTTT	TRBV5-6	TRBJ1-5	-	few